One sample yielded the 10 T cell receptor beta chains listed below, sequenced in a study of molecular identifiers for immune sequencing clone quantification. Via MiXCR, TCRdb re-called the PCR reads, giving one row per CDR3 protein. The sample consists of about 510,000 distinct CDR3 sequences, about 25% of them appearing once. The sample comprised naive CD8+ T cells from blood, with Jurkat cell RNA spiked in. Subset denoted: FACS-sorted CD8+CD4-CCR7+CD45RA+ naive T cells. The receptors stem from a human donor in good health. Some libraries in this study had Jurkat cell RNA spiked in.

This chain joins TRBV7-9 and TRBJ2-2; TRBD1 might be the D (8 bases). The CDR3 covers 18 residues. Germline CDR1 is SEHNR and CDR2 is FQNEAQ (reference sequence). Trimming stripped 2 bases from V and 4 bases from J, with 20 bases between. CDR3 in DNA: TGTGCCAGCAGCTTAAACCGGGGGGCACAGGGGGTCACCGGGGAGCTGTTTTTT. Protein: CASSLNRGAQGVTGELFF.

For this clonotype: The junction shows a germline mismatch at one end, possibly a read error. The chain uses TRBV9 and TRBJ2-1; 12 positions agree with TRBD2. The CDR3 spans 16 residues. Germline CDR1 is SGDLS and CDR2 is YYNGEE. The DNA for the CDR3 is TGTGCCAGCAGCTCCCTAGCGGGGGGGCCCTACAATGAGCAGATCTTC. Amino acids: CASSSLAGGPYNEQIF. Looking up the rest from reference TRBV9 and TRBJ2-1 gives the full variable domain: DSGVTQTPKHLITATGQRVTLRCSPRSGDLSVYWYQQSLDQGLQFLIQYYNGEERAKGNILERFSAQQFPDLHSELNLSSLELGDSALYFCASSSLAGGPYNEQIFGPGTRLTVL.

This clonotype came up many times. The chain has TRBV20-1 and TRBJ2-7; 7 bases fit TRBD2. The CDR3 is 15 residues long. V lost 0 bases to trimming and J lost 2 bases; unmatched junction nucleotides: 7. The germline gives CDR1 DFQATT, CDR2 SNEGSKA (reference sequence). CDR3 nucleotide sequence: TGCAGTGCTAGAGACCGGGCTAGCGGCACCTACGAGCAGTACTTC. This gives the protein CSARDRASGTYEQYF.

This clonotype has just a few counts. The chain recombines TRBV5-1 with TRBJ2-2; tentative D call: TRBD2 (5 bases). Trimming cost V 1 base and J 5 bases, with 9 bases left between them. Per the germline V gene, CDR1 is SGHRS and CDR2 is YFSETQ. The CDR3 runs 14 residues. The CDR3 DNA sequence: TGCGCCAGCAGCTTGCTCGGGGTGACCGGGGAGCTGTTTTTT. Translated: CASSLLGVTGELFF.

This CDR3 is CAISEPQGDRGETQYF. In DNA, the CDR3 is TGTGCCATCAGTGAGCCCCAGGGGGACCGCGGTGAGACCCAGTACTTC. The rearrangement links TRBV10-3 to TRBJ2-5; TRBD1 aligns across 7 bases. J lost 5 bases, V lost 2 bases, and 11 bases had no gene match. The CDR3 is 16 residues long. CDR1 ENHRY and CDR2 SYGVKD come from the germline V gene.

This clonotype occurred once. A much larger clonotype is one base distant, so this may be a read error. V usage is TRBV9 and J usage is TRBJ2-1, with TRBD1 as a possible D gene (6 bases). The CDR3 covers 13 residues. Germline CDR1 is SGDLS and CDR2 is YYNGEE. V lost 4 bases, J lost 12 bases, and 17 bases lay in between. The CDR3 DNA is TGTGCCAGCAGCTCTGGGGGCCAAGGAGTGCAGTTCTTC. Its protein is CASSSGGQGVQFF.

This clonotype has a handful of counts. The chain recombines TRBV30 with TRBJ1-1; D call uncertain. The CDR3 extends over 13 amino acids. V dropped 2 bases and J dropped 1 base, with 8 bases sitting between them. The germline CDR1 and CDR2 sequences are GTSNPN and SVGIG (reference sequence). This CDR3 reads CAWSQQQNTEAFF. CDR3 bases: TGTGCCTGGAGTCAACAGCAGAACACTGAAGCTTTCTTT.

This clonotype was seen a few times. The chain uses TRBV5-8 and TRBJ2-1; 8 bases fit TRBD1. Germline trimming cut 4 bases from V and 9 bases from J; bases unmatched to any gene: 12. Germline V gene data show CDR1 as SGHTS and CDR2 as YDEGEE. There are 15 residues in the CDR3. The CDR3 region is CASSLKGQAGGEQFF. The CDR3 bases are TGTGCCAGCAGCCTAAAGGGACAGGCTGGGGGTGAGCAGTTCTTC. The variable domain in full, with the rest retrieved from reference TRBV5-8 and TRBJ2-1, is EAGVTQSPTHLIKTRGQQATLRCSPISGHTSVYWYQQALGLGLQFLLWYDEGEERNRGNFPPRFSGRQFPNYSSELNVNALELEDSALYLCASSLKGQAGGEQFFGPGTRLTVL.

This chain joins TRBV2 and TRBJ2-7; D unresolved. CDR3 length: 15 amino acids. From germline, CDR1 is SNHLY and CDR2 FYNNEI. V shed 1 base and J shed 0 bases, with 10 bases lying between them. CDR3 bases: TGTGCCAGCAGTGAAGGACCAGACCGCTCCTACGAGCAGTACTTC. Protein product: CASSEGPDRSYEQYF.

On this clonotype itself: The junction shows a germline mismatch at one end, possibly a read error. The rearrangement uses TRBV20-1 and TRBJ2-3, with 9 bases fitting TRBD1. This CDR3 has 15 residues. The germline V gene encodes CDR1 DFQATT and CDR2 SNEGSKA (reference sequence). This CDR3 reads CGARDRTGAADTQYF. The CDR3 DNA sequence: TGCGGTGCTAGAGACCGGACAGGGGCGGCAGATACGCAGTATTTT.